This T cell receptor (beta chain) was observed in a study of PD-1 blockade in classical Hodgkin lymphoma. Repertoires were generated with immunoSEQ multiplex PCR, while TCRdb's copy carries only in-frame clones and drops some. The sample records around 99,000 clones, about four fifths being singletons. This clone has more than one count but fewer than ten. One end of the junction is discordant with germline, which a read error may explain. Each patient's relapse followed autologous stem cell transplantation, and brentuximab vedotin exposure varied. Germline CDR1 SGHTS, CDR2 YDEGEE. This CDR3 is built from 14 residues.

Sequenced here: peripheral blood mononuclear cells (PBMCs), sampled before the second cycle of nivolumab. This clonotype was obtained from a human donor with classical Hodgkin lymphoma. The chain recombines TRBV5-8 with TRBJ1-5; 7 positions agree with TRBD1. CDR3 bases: TGTGCCAGCAGCCGACTACAGGGGAAAGGTGGTTGGGATTTT. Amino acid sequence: CASSRLQGKGGWDF.